The sequence of this TCR beta chain was determined in a study of cytomegalovirus exposure and HLA in healthy donors. General study findings and limits: There was a cluster of highly shared sequence variants that was likely a sequencing artifact. Later analysis identified several of the most significant clusters that appeared linked to common viral pathogens.

Germline CDR1 and CDR2: KGHSH and LQKENI. J was trimmed by 1 base and V by 3 bases; bases with no gene match: 4. The CDR3 is made up of 16 amino acids. PCR involved 60 Vbeta and 13 Jbeta primers. Measured with immunoSEQ multiplex PCR; TCRdb has only the in-frame clones, and not every one. This table has under 150,000 clones, about 78% appearing once. To note about this clone: Its matching antigen is unknown.

Each donor's status was that of a healthy bone marrow donor. This TCR derives from a human donor in good health. The chain employs TRBV18 and TRBJ2-3, with 10 nucleotides matching TRBD1. The sequenced material came from PBMCs. This chain's CDR3 is CASSPWTGGRTDTQYF. In DNA, the CDR3 is TGTGCCAGCTCACCTTGGACAGGGGGGCGCACAGATACGCAGTATTTT.